The entry below describes one TCR beta chain. Germline and genes: mouse. The read halts 1 residue ahead of the CDR3 end, with the missing end drawn from the germline J gene. The data were taken from a study of tissue T cells after allogeneic stem cell transplantation. Regarding time point: mouse harvest day 14 after allogeneic transplant. The graft held 10^6 splenic CD5+ T cells and 10^7 T-cell-depleted bone marrow cells. Generated by immunoSEQ multiplex PCR, the TCRdb table keeps only in-frame clones and is missing some. The sample has fewer than 5,000 clones, about 49% seen once. Germline CDR1 KGHTA, CDR2 FQNQQP. CDR3 size: 14 residues.

Sequencing was carried out using lymph node tissue. The chain is built from TRBV23 and TRBJ2-5; the table assigns TRBD1, which was not confirmed against the DNA. This sequence was found in a female BALB/c mouse given C57BL/6 T cells with graft-versus-host disease after an allogeneic hematopoietic cell transplant. The chain's CDR3 is CSSAPGQYQDTQYF. CDR3 DNA, as far as it was read: TGCTCCAGCGCCCCGGGACAGTACCAAGACACCCAGTAC.